The 27 T cell receptor beta chains given below trace back to one sample, sequenced in a study of cytomegalovirus exposure and HLA in healthy donors. It was with 60 Vbeta and 13 Jbeta primers that the PCR ran. TCRdb's copy holds only in-frame clones and misses some; the assay was immunoSEQ multiplex PCR. Altogether about 160,000 clones are present, roughly 71% being singletons, with the ten largest covering 2.5% to 3%. Sequenced sample: PBMCs. The receptor source for this set is a woman aged 45-59 years in good health and CMV-seropositive.

In this sample, this clone turned up a few times. The chain combines TRBV15 with TRBJ2-7; TRBD2 is a possible D gene (6 bases). Trimming left V 0 bases short and J 2 bases short, with 11 bases between. The CDR3 covers 15 residues. The germline gives CDR1 LNHNV, CDR2 YYDKDF (reference sequence). CDR3 sequence reads: CATSRERGGTYEQYF. CDR3 nucleotide sequence: TGTGCCACCAGCAGAGAACGGGGAGGCACCTACGAGCAGTACTTC.

V is TRBV29-1 and J is TRBJ2-2, with D possibly matching TRBD2 (6 bases). This CDR3 comprises 13 residues. Trimming took off 5 bases at V and 5 bases at J, with 12 bases between the two ends. Per germline, CDR1 SQVTM and CDR2 ANQGSEA. For the CDR3, the DNA is TGCAGCGTTCCCTGGCGGGGAACCGGGGAGCTGTTTTTT. This encodes CSVPWRGTGELFF.

CDR3 in DNA: TGTGCCGCTCGCCCGGGACTAGCTTCCTACAATGAGCAGTTCTTC. It encodes CAARPGLASYNEQFF. The J gene is TRBJ2-1, the V gene TRBV5-4, with 9 bases lining up with TRBD2. V was clipped by 10 bases and J by 1 base; unmatched bases: 9. The CDR3 is 15 amino acids. Germline V CDR1 and CDR2: SGHNT, YYREEE (reference sequence).

CDR3: CATSRVPGPNEQFF. In nucleotides, the CDR3 is TGTGCCACCAGCAGAGTACCAGGGCCCAATGAGCAGTTCTTC. This chain links TRBV15 with TRBJ2-1; a possible D gene is TRBD1 (5 bases). Trimming pared 1 base from V and 6 bases from J, leaving 10 bases between. This CDR3 has 14 amino acids. Germline lookup yields CDR1 LNHNV and CDR2 YYDKDF (reference sequence).

The chain carries TRBV27 and TRBJ2-2; TRBD2 matches at 8 bases. V lost 3 bases to trimming and J lost 1 base; unmatched junction nucleotides: 4. The germline V gene encodes CDR1 MNHEY and CDR2 SMNVEV (reference sequence). CDR3 size: 16 residues. CDR3 sequence (DNA): TGTGCCAGCAGTTTCCAAGCGGGGGTGAACACCGGGGAGCTGTTTTTT. This gives the protein CASSFQAGVNTGELFF.

The gene calls are TRBV30 and TRBJ2-2; possibly TRBD2 for D (5 bases). The V gene's germline CDR1 is GTSNPN and CDR2 SVGIG (reference sequence). The CDR3 consists of 13 residues. V shed 3 bases and J shed 1 base, with 6 bases lying between them. This CDR3 reads CAWRSGNTGELFF. The CDR3 nucleotides are TGTGCCTGGAGGAGCGGGAACACCGGGGAGCTGTTTTTT. The full variable domain, with the rest looked up from reference TRBV30 and TRBJ2-2, is SQTIHQWPATLVQPVGSPLSLECTVEGTSNPNLYWYRQAAGRGLQLLFYSVGIGQISSEVPQNLSASRPQDRQFILSSKKLLLSDSGFYLCAWRSGNTGELFFGEGSRLTVL.

V and J are TRBV7-9 and TRBJ1-4; the match to TRBD1 covers 9 bases. V trimming: 4 bases; J trimming: 8 bases; junction bases outside the gene matches: 5. CDR3 size: 14 residues. Germline CDR1 SEHNR, CDR2 FQNEAQ (reference sequence). The chain's CDR3 is CASSSTGGREKLFF. In nucleotides, the CDR3 is TGTGCCAGCAGCTCGACAGGGGGTAGAGAAAAACTGTTTTTT.

The V gene is TRBV5-1, the J gene TRBJ2-6; the match to TRBD1 covers 7 bases. The CDR3 contains 14 residues. Germline V lookup: CDR1 SGHRS, CDR2 YFSETQ. J lost 2 bases, V lost 5 bases, and 1 base had no gene match. CDR3 amino acids: CASRTGTGANVLTF. Here the CDR3 DNA reads TGCGCCAGCAGGACAGGGACTGGGGCCAACGTCCTGACTTTC.

The chain links TRBV5-6 to TRBJ1-2, with 9 bases lining up with TRBD1. V gave up 4 bases and J gave up 5 bases; unmatched junction bases: 6. The CDR3 covers 14 residues. Germline V gene sequence: CDR1 SGHDT, CDR2 YYEEEE. The CDR3 DNA sequence: TGTGCCAGCAGCGTACAGGGGGCGAGATATGGCTACACCTTC. Translated, it gives CASSVQGARYGYTF.

This clone was seen a handful of times. This chain joins TRBV6-1 and TRBJ1-5, with TRBD1 as a possible D gene (5 bases). Germline values: CDR1 MNHNS, CDR2 SASEGT. The CDR3 totals 14 residues. Trimming took off 3 bases at V and 1 base at J, with 7 bases between the two ends. The CDR3 nucleotides read TGTGCCAGCAGTGACAGGGTAAGCAATCAGCCCCAGCATTTT. This encodes CASSDRVSNQPQHF.

The CDR3, as DNA: TGTGCCAGCACCGGACAGGGGGCTGGGGCCAACGTCCTGACTTTC. Its protein is CASTGQGAGANVLTF. The chain has TRBV7-2 and TRBJ2-6, with 10 nucleotides matching TRBD1. V lost 7 bases, J lost 2 bases, and 2 bases stayed unmatched. CDR3 length equals 15 residues. Germline V gives CDR1 SGHTA, CDR2 FQGNSA.

This clone was recorded only once. The chain carries TRBV5-4 and TRBJ1-1, with D unresolved. The CDR3 runs 12 residues. The V end lost 3 bases, the J end lost 5 bases, and 8 bases lay between the germline ends. Germline-derived CDR1 and CDR2 are SGHNT and YYREEE (reference sequence). Written as DNA, the CDR3 is TGTGCCAGCAGCTCCGAACAGACTGAAGCTTTCTTT. Its protein is CASSSEQTEAFF.

This chain connects TRBV11-2 to TRBJ2-1; 8 nucleotides align to TRBD1. Germline values: CDR1 SGHAT, CDR2 FQNNGV. The CDR3 runs 16 residues. The ends lost 5 bases at V and 4 bases at J; junction bases unmatched: 10. In DNA form, the CDR3 reads TGTGCCAGCAGCGAGCAGGGGGCCGGGGCGTACAATGAGCAGTTCTTC. Translated: CASSEQGAGAYNEQFF.

V is TRBV5-5 and J is TRBJ1-2; D remains unclear. Germline V lookup: CDR1 SGHKS, CDR2 YYEKEE (reference sequence). The length of the CDR3 is 13 residues. V was pared by 1 base and J by 3 bases, with 7 bases between. CDR3 nucleotides: TGTGCCAGCAGCTTGTGGGGAGACTATGGCTACACCTTC. Protein sequence: CASSLWGDYGYTF.

The V gene is TRBV27, the J gene TRBJ2-7; TRBD1 aligns across 8 bases. The CDR3 has 14 amino acids. The germline V gene encodes CDR1 MNHEY and CDR2 SMNVEV (reference sequence). The trim removed 5 bases at V and 6 bases at J, leaving 9 bases unmatched. The CDR3 sequence: CASSPRRQGFEQYF. Here the CDR3 DNA reads TGTGCCAGCAGTCCTAGAAGACAGGGGTTCGAGCAGTACTTC.

This clone was detected only a few times. The rearrangement links TRBV30 to TRBJ2-1, with a possible D match to TRBD2 (6 bases). The CDR3 runs 15 residues. Germline V gene lookup returns CDR1 GTSNPN and CDR2 SVGIG (reference sequence). Trimming removed 0 bases at V and 2 bases at J, with 11 bases between. The CDR3 DNA sequence: TGTGCCTGGAGTGTACTTGGCGGGACCTACAATGAGCAGTTCTTC. This sequence encodes CAWSVLGGTYNEQFF.

The CDR3 is CASSIRAPNEKLFF. The CDR3 DNA reads as TGTGCCAGTAGTATCAGGGCGCCTAATGAAAAACTGTTTTTT. The gene calls are TRBV19 and TRBJ1-4, with D perhaps matching TRBD1 (5 bases). Between the trimmed V and J ends, which lost 3 bases and 3 bases, there was a span of 8 bases. CDR1 and CDR2 (germline): LNHDA, SQIVND (reference sequence). This CDR3 is built from 14 residues.

The chain carries TRBV5-1 and TRBJ2-1; 8 bases match TRBD1. Germline V gives CDR1 SGHRS, CDR2 YFSETQ. V gave up 4 bases and J gave up 4 bases; unmatched junction bases: 7. The CDR3 runs 15 residues. The CDR3 is CASSRTQGGYNEQFF. The CDR3 nucleotides are TGCGCCAGCAGCCGAACACAGGGGGGATACAATGAGCAGTTCTTC.

J is TRBJ1-1 and V is TRBV19; D not resolved. Germline CDR1 and CDR2: LNHDA and SQIVND (reference sequence). The CDR3 runs to 13 residues. Trimming removed 3 bases at V and 4 bases at J, with 9 bases between. As DNA, the CDR3 is TGTGCCAGTAGTATGGCCCAGTTCACTGAAGCTTTCTTT. Amino acid sequence: CASSMAQFTEAFF.

The J gene is TRBJ1-2, the V gene TRBV7-2; D possibly corresponds to TRBD1 (5 bases). Trimming took off 4 bases at V and 6 bases at J, with 21 bases between the two ends. CDR1 is SGHTA and CDR2 is FQGNSA in the germline V gene. This CDR3 region has 16 residues. CDR3 region: CASSSTILQGGDGYTF. DNA of the CDR3: TGTGCCAGCAGCTCTACGATACTCCAGGGAGGTGATGGCTACACCTTC. The variable domain in full, with the rest retrieved from reference TRBV7-2 and TRBJ1-2, is GAGVSQSPSNKVTEKGKDVELRCDPISGHTALYWYRQSLGQGLEFLIYFQGNSAPDKSGLPSDRFSAERTGGSVSTLTIQRTQQEDSAVYLCASSSTILQGGDGYTFGSGTRLTVV.

This clone came up a few times. The chain has TRBV2 and TRBJ1-5; 7 bases align to TRBD1. The CDR3 has 13 amino acids. V was clipped by 6 bases and J by 2 bases; unmatched bases: 1. The germline V gene has CDR1 SNHLY and CDR2 FYNNEI. The CDR3 DNA sequence: TGTGCCAGCAGCGGGACAGGCAATCAGCCCCAGCATTTT. Amino acids: CASSGTGNQPQHF.

The genes are TRBV6-1 and TRBJ1-5; the D gene is possibly TRBD1 (5 bases). Germline lookup yields CDR1 MNHNS and CDR2 SASEGT. V lost 4 bases, J lost 0 bases, and 10 bases lay in between. This CDR3 is built from 15 residues. DNA of the CDR3: TGTGCCAGCAGTGCCCGGGGGGATAGCAATCAGCCCCAGCATTTT. Protein: CASSARGDSNQPQHF.

The V gene is TRBV28, the J gene TRBJ1-5, with D perhaps matching TRBD1 (5 bases). Germline V gene lookup returns CDR1 MDHEN and CDR2 SYDVKM. This CDR3 contains 16 residues. V lost 3 bases, J lost 2 bases, and 14 bases lay in between. In DNA, the CDR3 is TGTGCCAGCAGTTTCGGGGGGAGAGGGGGCAATCAGCCCCAGCATTTT. Translated, it gives CASSFGGRGGNQPQHF.

This chain links TRBV29-1 with TRBJ1-1, with 11 bases that match TRBD1. This CDR3 has 15 amino acids. Per germline, CDR1 SQVTM and CDR2 ANQGSEA. V was pared by 6 bases and J by 7 bases, with 13 bases of the junction left unmatched. The CDR3 region has the DNA TGCAGCGTAGGGACAGGGGGGTCCAGCTCTGGTGAAGCTTTCTTT. Translated, it gives CSVGTGGSSSGEAFF.

The table lists this clone with a count of one. The same CDR3 arises from other DNA sequences in this sample as well. The chain carries TRBV6-5 and TRBJ2-3, with D possibly TRBD2 on 5 matching bases. The CDR3 is made up of 11 amino acids. V lost 2 bases to trimming and J lost 10 bases, with 7 bases between them. Germline V lookup: CDR1 MNHEY, CDR2 SVGAGI. The CDR3, as DNA: TGTGCCAGCAGTTACGGAGGAGCGCAGTATTTT. This gives the protein CASSYGGAQYF.

In its sample, this clone was seen once. The chain links TRBV10-3 to TRBJ1-2; D is uncertain. V was shortened by 3 bases and J by 3 bases, with 8 bases between the two germline ends. The germline V gene has CDR1 ENHRY and CDR2 SYGVKD. The CDR3 has 13 amino acids. Here the CDR3 DNA reads TGTGCCATCAGTGATCGGGGAGACTATGGCTACACCTTC. Its translation is CAISDRGDYGYTF.

The table lists this clone with a few counts. Here the CDR3 DNA reads TGTGCCAGCAGCGCCTCGGGACAGCTATACAATGAGCAGTTCTTC. It codes for CASSASGQLYNEQFF. The chain recombines TRBV9 with TRBJ2-1, with 7 bases aligning to TRBD1. The CDR3 contains 15 residues. The J segment lost 4 bases and the V segment lost 3 bases, leaving 7 bases of the junction unmatched. Germline CDR1 and CDR2: SGDLS and YYNGEE.